Listed below are T cell receptor beta chains from one sample, sequenced in a study of T cell repertoires in cytomegalovirus infection. TCRdb reanalysed the reads using MiXCR and keeps one entry per CDR3 protein. Among approximately 630,000 distinct CDR3 sequences, around 24% were seen once, and the ten largest hold roughly 8%. The sequenced sample consisted of CD8+ T cells from PBMCs. The source of these receptors is a human donor in good health (CMV status not recorded). Some clones in this sample may be carry-over from other donors' samples. Each CDR3 is given with its conserved first and last residue. Each record gives: J gene, V gene, CDR3 protein.

J: TRBJ2-5
V: TRBV7-2
CDR3: CASRWGASTQYF

J: TRBJ2-5
V: TRBV29-1
CDR3: CSVEEWGPGVETQYF

J: TRBJ2-3
V: TRBV7-8
CDR3: CASSFRGRTTDTQYF

J: TRBJ2-6
V: TRBV7-2
CDR3: CASKAGANVLTF

J: TRBJ2-2
V: TRBV5-1
CDR3: CASSLGTRNTGELFF

J: TRBJ1-2
V: TRBV20-1
CDR3: CSAVLLEANYGYTF

J: TRBJ1-1
V: TRBV4-3
CDR3: CASSQVTDNTEAFF

J: TRBJ2-3
V: TRBV20-1
CDR3: CSPWGPDTQYF

J: TRBJ2-1
V: TRBV5-6
CDR3: CASSLGGVWYNEQFF

J: TRBJ2-3
V: TRBV12-3/TRBV12-4
CDR3: CASSLDGQWDRERTDTQYF

J: TRBJ1-1
V: TRBV6-2/TRBV6-3
CDR3: CASSYAPPARMNTEAFF

J: TRBJ2-1
V: TRBV12-5
CDR3: CASGLDSGGDVNEQFF

J: TRBJ2-1
V: TRBV7-9
CDR3: CASSHRDRGAGEQFF

J: TRBJ2-1
V: TRBV7-9
CDR3: CASSLGRMVIPRGEQFF

J: TRBJ2-7
V: TRBV10-3
CDR3: CAISESAGPTYEQYF

J: TRBJ1-2
V: TRBV20-1
CDR3: CSANWAGGDYGYTF

J: TRBJ2-6
V: TRBV28
CDR3: CASSFSFRDRGLNGANVLTF

J: TRBJ2-5
V: TRBV7-2
CDR3: CASSLVGGFKETQYF

J: TRBJ2-2
V: TRBV25-1
CDR3: CASTIVPGELFF

J: TRBJ1-2
V: TRBV14
CDR3: CASSQEGPLGYTF

J: TRBJ2-1
V: TRBV7-9
CDR3: CASSLRVEDNEQFF

J: TRBJ1-1
V: TRBV6-2/TRBV6-3
CDR3: CASNHRMNTEAFF

J: TRBJ2-7
V: TRBV7-2
CDR3: CASSLAGGTYEQYF

J: TRBJ2-3
V: TRBV25-1
CDR3: CASSEWDGTDTQYF

J: TRBJ2-5
V: TRBV5-6
CDR3: CASSRASGWATQYF

J: TRBJ1-2
V: TRBV7-6
CDR3: CASSLATIGGYTF

J: TRBJ2-3
V: TRBV20-1
CDR3: CSASRGEVGDTQYF

J: TRBJ2-1
V: TRBV7-9
CDR3: CASSLGSAEQFF